This T cell receptor beta chain was retrieved from a study of T-cell memory formation after mild COVID-19. TCRdb itself ran the 5' RACE reads through MiXCR, one entry per CDR3 protein. The repertoire holds 250,000 to 300,000 distinct CDR3 sequences, with more than 15% as singletons. Overall study findings and caveats: Contracting clones localized mainly to CM and EM when CD4+ and mainly to EMRA when CD8+. The appearance of some responding clones in pre-infection memory suggested that cross-reactive memory joined.

The CDR3 length is 17 residues. Germline CDR1 and CDR2: SGHNT and YYREEE (reference sequence). V trimming: 4 bases; J trimming: 0 bases; junction bases outside the gene matches: 12. As for this clonotype: Its antigen remains unknown.

The chain links TRBV5-4 to TRBJ1-1, with TRBD1 identical over 7 bases. The receptor comes from a man aged 18 to 29 who had mild COVID-19 (a few samples of this study predate the infection). Cell type and time point are not known. Sequences were obtained from PBMCs or a T cell subset sorted from them (not recorded which). CDR3 loop: CASSNPSRGLMNTEAFF. CDR3 DNA: TGTGCCAGCAGCAACCCAAGCAGGGGGTTGATGAACACTGAAGCTTTCTTT.